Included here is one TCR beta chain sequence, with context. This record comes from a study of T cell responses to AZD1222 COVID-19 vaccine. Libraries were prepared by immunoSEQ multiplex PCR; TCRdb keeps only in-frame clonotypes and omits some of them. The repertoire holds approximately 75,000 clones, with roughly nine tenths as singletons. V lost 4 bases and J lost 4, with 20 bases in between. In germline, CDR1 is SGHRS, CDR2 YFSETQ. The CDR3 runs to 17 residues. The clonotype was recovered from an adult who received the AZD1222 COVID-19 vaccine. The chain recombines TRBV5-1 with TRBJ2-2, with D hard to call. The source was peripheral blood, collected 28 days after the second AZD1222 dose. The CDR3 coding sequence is TGCGCCAGCAGCCGGCCGGGTCAGTCCAAATCCACCGGGGAGCTGTTTTTT. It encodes CASSRPGQSKSTGELFF.